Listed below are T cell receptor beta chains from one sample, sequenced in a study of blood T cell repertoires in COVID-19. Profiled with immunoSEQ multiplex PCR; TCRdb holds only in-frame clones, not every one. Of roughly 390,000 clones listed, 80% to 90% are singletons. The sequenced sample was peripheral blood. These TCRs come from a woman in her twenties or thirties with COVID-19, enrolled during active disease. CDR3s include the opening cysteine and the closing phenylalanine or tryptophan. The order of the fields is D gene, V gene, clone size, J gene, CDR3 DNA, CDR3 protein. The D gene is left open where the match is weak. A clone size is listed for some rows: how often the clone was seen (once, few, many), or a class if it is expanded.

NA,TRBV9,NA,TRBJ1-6,TGTGCCAGCAGCCGTCGGTCCCTAGGAGATTCACCCCTCCACTTT,CASSRRSLGDSPLHF
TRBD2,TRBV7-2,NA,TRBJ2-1,TGTGCCAGCAGCCGAAGCGGGGGTAATGAGCAGTTCTTC,CASSRSGGNEQFF
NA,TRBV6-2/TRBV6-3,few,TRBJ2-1,TGTGCCAGCAGTTACTCGGGGCAAAGGAATGAGCAGTTCTTC,CASSYSGQRNEQFF
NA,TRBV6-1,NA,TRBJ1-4,TGTGCCAGCAGTGAAAGGCAGGTGCCTGAAAAACTGTTTTTT,CASSERQVPEKLFF
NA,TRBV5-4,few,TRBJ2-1,TGTGCCAGCTCTTCCGGGACACCTTCTGGGTGGCGGCAGTTCTTC,CASSSGTPSGWRQFF
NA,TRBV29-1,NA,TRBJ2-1,TGCAGCGCATCCCGCAGGGGCGACAATGAGCAGTTCTTC,CSASRRGDNEQFF
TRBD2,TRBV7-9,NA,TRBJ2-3,TGTGCCAGCAGCTTGAGCGGGGGGTGGGATACGCAGTATTTT,CASSLSGGWDTQYF
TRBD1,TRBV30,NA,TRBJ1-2,TGTGCCTGGAGTGGTTCAGGGGGCCATCACTATGGCTACACCTTC,CAWSGSGGHHYGYTF
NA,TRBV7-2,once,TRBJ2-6,TGTGCCAGCAGCCCCCGAGGCTCTGGGGCCAACGTCCTGACTTTC,CASSPRGSGANVLTF
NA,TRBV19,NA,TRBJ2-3,TGTGCCAGTAGTAGCAATCAGGGTTACACAGATACGCAGTATTTT,CASSSNQGYTDTQYF
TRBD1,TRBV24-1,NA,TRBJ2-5,TGTGCCACCAGTGAAGCCAGGGGGCTTAGAGAGACCCAGTACTTC,CATSEARGLRETQYF
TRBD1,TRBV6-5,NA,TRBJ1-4,TGTGCCAGCAGGTCCGGACAGGCCCGGAATGAAAAACTGTTTTTT,CASRSGQARNEKLFF
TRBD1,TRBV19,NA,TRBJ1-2,TGTGCCAGTAGCCGAATTACAGGGGGCGCCTATGGCTACACCTTC,CASSRITGGAYGYTF
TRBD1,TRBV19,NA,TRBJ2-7,TGTGCCAGTAGTACTTACTATGGTAGGACAGGGGGCAAAAATGTCTACGAGCAGTACTTC,CASSTYYGRTGGKNVYEQYF
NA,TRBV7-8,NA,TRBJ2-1,TGTGCCAGCAGCTTCGGACTTCTTTGGAGGAATGAGCAGTTCTTC,CASSFGLLWRNEQFF
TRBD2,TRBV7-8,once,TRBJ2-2,TGTGCCAGCAGCTTGAGCGGGAGTCGGGCCGGGGAGCTGTTTTTT,CASSLSGSRAGELFF
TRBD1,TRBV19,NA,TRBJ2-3,TGTGCCAGTAGTTCGGACAGGAGAGGCACAGATACGCAGTATTTT,CASSSDRRGTDTQYF
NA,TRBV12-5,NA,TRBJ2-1,TGTGCTAGTACTGAGGCGGGCAATGAGCAGTTCTTC,CASTEAGNEQFF
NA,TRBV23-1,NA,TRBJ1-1,TGCGCCAGCAGTCAGCGGCCCTCGAACACTGAAGCTTTCTTT,CASSQRPSNTEAFF
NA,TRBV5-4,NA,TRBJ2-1,TGTGCCAGCAGCTTGGGGCTAGCGAACAATGAGCAGTTCTTC,CASSLGLANNEQFF
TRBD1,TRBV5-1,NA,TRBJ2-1,TGCGCCAGCAGCAGGGGACAGCCTCCCTTCAATGAGCAGTTCTTC,CASSRGQPPFNEQFF
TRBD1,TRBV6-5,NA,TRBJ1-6,TGTGCCACCGCCCTGACAGGGTTCAATTCACCCCTCCACTTT,CATALTGFNSPLHF
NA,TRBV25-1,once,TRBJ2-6,TGTGCCAGCAGCTTGACAAGTCTCTCTGGGGCCAACGTCCTGACTTTC,CASSLTSLSGANVLTF
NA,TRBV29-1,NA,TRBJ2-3,TGCAGCGTCCCCAGCGGCTCACGGATAGATACGCAGTATTTT,CSVPSGSRIDTQYF
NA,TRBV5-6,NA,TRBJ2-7,TGTGCCAGCAGCCCAATTCGGGGGCCGGGAGGAAGGACGAGCTACGAGCAGTACTTC,CASSPIRGPGGRTSYEQYF
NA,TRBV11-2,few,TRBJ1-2,TGTGCCAGCAGCCCGACCGTAGCCTCTGGCTACACCTTC,CASSPTVASGYTF
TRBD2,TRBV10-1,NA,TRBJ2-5,TGCGCCAGCAGACGTAGTTTAGCGGGGCGGGAGACCCAGTACTTC,CASRRSLAGRETQYF
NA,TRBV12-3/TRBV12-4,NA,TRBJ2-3,TGTGCCAGCAGCTTCTTCTCAGATACGCAGTATTTT,CASSFFSDTQYF
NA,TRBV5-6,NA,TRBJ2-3,TGTGCCAGCAGCTTGATCGATTCGGGAACAGATACGCAGTATTTT,CASSLIDSGTDTQYF
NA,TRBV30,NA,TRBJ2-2,TGTGCCTGCGGGGGTATTGGGAACACCGGGGAGCTGTTTTTT,CACGGIGNTGELFF
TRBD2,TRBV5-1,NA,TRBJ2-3,TGCGCCAGCAGCTGGAGGCTAGCGGGAGGGCCTGTGGGGGCAGATACGCAGTATTTT,CASSWRLAGGPVGADTQYF
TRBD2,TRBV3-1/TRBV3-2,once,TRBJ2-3,TGTGCCAGCAGCCAAGATAGACTAGCGACACCGTCTGATACGCAGTATTTT,CASSQDRLATPSDTQYF
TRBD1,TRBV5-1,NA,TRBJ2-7,TGCGCCAGCAGGGACCGGGACAGCATTCTGGTGGAGCAGTACTTC,CASRDRDSILVEQYF
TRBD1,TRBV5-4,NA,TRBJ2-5,TGTGCCAGCAGCCGAAGACAGGGAAAAGAAGAGACCCAGTACTTC,CASSRRQGKEETQYF
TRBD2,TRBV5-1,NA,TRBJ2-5,TGCGCCAGCAGAGCTAGCGGTACGGAGACCCAGTACTTC,CASRASGTETQYF
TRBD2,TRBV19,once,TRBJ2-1,TGTGCCAGTAGTTACTCGGGAGGGCCCTACAATGAGCAGTTCTTC,CASSYSGGPYNEQFF
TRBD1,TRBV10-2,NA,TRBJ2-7,TGCGCCAGCAGGAGAGGACAGGTAGGAGACGAGCAGTACTTC,CASRRGQVGDEQYF
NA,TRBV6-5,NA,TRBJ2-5,TGTGCCAGCAGTTCCTGGGGCCTCCAAGAGACCCAGTACTTC,CASSSWGLQETQYF
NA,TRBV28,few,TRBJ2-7,TGTGCCAGCAGTTTGAGGAGCGTCGAGCAGTACTTC,CASSLRSVEQYF
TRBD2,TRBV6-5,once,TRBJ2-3,TGTGCCAGCGGCCGGGACTACTCGGATACGCAGTATTTT,CASGRDYSDTQYF
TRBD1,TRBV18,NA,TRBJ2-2,TGTGCCAGCTCACCGCCGACAGGGCTGGCCGGGGAGCTGTTTTTT,CASSPPTGLAGELFF
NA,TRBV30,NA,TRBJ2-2,TGTGCCTGGACCTTCGGACTGAACACCGGGGAGCTGTTTTTT,CAWTFGLNTGELFF
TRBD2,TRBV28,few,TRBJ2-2,TGTGCCAGCAGGGGGGGAGGGATCACCGGGGAGCTGTTTTTT,CASRGGGITGELFF
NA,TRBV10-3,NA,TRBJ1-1,TGTGCCATCCTGCAGGACTTGAACACTGAAGCTTTCTTT,CAILQDLNTEAFF
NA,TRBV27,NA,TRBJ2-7,TGTGCCAGCAGTTTATCTGCACTGAGGGAGCAGTACTTC,CASSLSALREQYF
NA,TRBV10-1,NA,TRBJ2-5,TGCGCCAGCAGTGAGTCTGAGGGAGAGTGGGAGACCCAGTACTTC,CASSESEGEWETQYF
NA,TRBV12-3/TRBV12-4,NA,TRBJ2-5,TGTGCCAGCAGGGGGGGCCAAGAGACCCAGTACTTC,CASRGGQETQYF
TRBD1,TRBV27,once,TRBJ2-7,TGTGCCAGCAAAAGACAGGGGGCCGAATACGAGCAGTACTTC,CASKRQGAEYEQYF
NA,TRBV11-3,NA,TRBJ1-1,TGTGCCAGCAGCCCGGGCCTAAGCGATCGGGAGAACACTGAAGCTTTCTTT,CASSPGLSDRENTEAFF
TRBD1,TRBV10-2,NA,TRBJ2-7,TGCGCCAGCAGTCCCGGGACAGGGTACAGCTACGAGCAGTACTTC,CASSPGTGYSYEQYF
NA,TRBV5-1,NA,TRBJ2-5,TGCGCCAGCAGCGAGGGTGAGGGAGAGACCCAGTACTTC,CASSEGEGETQYF
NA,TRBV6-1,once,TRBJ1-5,TGTGCCAGCAGTGAAAAGGGGATGAGCAATCAGCCCCAGCATTTT,CASSEKGMSNQPQHF
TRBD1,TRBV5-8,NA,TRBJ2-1,TGTGCCAGCAGTCGTCCCGGGACAGGATACAATGAGCAGTTCTTC,CASSRPGTGYNEQFF
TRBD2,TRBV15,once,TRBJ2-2,TGTGCCACCAGCAGAGATACTAGCGGGAGATCGGGCACCGGGGAGCTGTTTTTT,CATSRDTSGRSGTGELFF
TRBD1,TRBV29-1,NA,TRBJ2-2,TGCAGCGGCGGACAGGCGGCCGGGGAGCTGTTTTTT,CSGGQAAGELFF